These 14 T cell receptor beta chains were all obtained from the same sample, sequenced in a study of CD8 T cells in ankylosing spondylitis (dated 2017 in TCRdb). The library came from 5' RACE. The instrument given in TCRdb is Illumina HiSeq 2500. TCRdb passed the public sequencing reads through fastp at Q25 and MiXCR, retaining productive beta sequences. Duplicate CDR3 protein sequences are folded into a single record with the most common DNA and genes. The sample includes around 130,000 distinct CDR3 sequences, with over 7% observed a single time. 3% to 4% of the sample is held by the ten biggest clonotypes. The sample taken for sequencing was blood, either unsorted or a sorted T cell fraction (not recorded which). These receptors were collected from a male donor with ankylosing spondylitis or in good health (not recorded which).

This clonotype was detected many times. J is TRBJ2-2 and V is TRBV5-1, with D unresolved. Germline CDR1 is SGHRS and CDR2 is YFSETQ. CDR3 length: 13 amino acids. V lost 4 bases, J lost 4 bases, and 8 bases lay in between. The CDR3 DNA reads as TGCGCCAGCAGCAGGGATCTCACCGGGGAGCTGTTTTTT. This codes for CASSRDLTGELFF.

This clonotype was detected ten times or more. The rearrangement uses TRBV7-2 and TRBJ1-5; D is unclear. CDR1 SGHTA and CDR2 FQGNSA come from the germline V gene. There are 17 residues in the CDR3. V was pared by 3 bases and J by 0 bases, with 15 bases between. The CDR3 bases are TGTGCCAGCAGCTTGCACTCGGCGGGGTATAGCAATCAGCCCCAGCATTTT. It translates to CASSLHSAGYSNQPQHF.

This clonotype was observed a few times. The CDR3 DNA follows: TGTGCCAGCAGCCCCACTTCAGGGGGCATCACTGAAGCTTTCTTT. This gives the protein CASSPTSGGITEAFF. V gene TRBV9 combines with J gene TRBJ1-1, with TRBD1 matching 8 bases. CDR3 length equals 15 residues. The trim removed 4 bases at V and 4 bases at J, leaving 9 bases unmatched. CDR1 is SGDLS and CDR2 is YYNGEE in the germline V gene.

The chain uses TRBV20-1 and TRBJ2-3, with TRBD2 matching 13 bases. The germline gives CDR1 DFQATT, CDR2 SNEGSKA (reference sequence). There are 15 residues in the CDR3. Losses at the gene ends were 4 bases for V and 6 bases for J; bases not matched to a gene: 7. The CDR3 nucleotides are TGCAGTGCTACGTTAGGACTAGCGGGAGCCGATACGCAGTATTTT. It codes for CSATLGLAGADTQYF.

The chain is built from TRBV5-1 and TRBJ2-3, with D unclear. The CDR3 contains 15 residues. Germline CDR1 reads SGHRS; CDR2 reads YFSETQ. Between the trimmed V and J ends, which lost 0 bases and 0 bases, there was a span of 8 bases. The CDR3 DNA is TGCGCCAGCAGCTTGGCCCCGAGGAGCACAGATACGCAGTATTTT. As protein: CASSLAPRSTDTQYF.

The chain uses TRBV2 and TRBJ2-3, with TRBD2 identical over 7 bases. Germline V CDR1 and CDR2: SNHLY, FYNNEI. V shed 11 bases, J shed 1 base, and the junction held 3 bases outside the gene matches. This CDR3 region has 12 residues. The CDR3, as DNA: TGTGCCGGGGCGGGAGGCACAGATACGCAGTATTTT. It is translated as CAGAGGTDTQYF.

This clonotype was recorded many times. The chain uses TRBV20-1 and TRBJ1-2, with 7 bases identical to TRBD1. CDR3 length: 13 residues. V gave up 0 bases and J gave up 9 bases; unmatched junction bases: 7. In germline, CDR1 is DFQATT, CDR2 SNEGSKA (reference sequence). The CDR3 region is CSARDGRGFSYTF. The CDR3 region has the DNA TGCAGTGCTAGAGATGGCAGGGGGTTTAGCTACACCTTC.

Note on this clonotype: A much more abundant neighbour one base away suggests this may be a read error. V usage is TRBV12-3 or TRBV12-4 and J usage is TRBJ1-1; 9 bases align to TRBD1. CDR3 length equals 16 residues. V dropped 6 bases and J dropped 2; count of bases not matched to a gene: 10. CDR3 nucleotides: TGTGCCAGCAGCATGGGACAGGGAGGGATTAACACTGAAGCTTTCTTT. Translation gives CASSMGQGGINTEAFF.

This clonotype was found many times. The V gene is TRBV21-1, the J gene TRBJ1-1; the table assigns TRBD1, which was not confirmed against the DNA. TRBV21-1 is a listed pseudogene. There are 14 residues in the CDR3. CDR3 nucleotides: TGTGCCAGCGAGGGGAGCCAGGGAAACACTGAAGCTTTCTTT. Protein: CASEGSQGNTEAFF.

This clonotype was found many times. This chain links TRBV30 with TRBJ1-5; D is undetermined. Per the germline V gene, CDR1 is GTSNPN and CDR2 is SVGIG (reference sequence). The CDR3 consists of 15 residues. Trimming removed 0 bases at V and 1 base at J, with 10 bases between. Here the CDR3 reads CAWSVTGSSNQPQHF. The DNA for the CDR3 is TGTGCCTGGAGTGTAACCGGGAGCAGCAATCAGCCCCAGCATTTT. The variable domain in full, with the rest retrieved from reference TRBV30 and TRBJ1-5, is SQTIHQWPATLVQPVGSPLSLECTVEGTSNPNLYWYRQAAGRGLQLLFYSVGIGQISSEVPQNLSASRPQDRQFILSSKKLLLSDSGFYLCAWSVTGSSNQPQHFGDGTRLSIL.

The chain carries TRBV15 and TRBJ2-6, with D unresolved. Germline values: CDR1 LNHNV, CDR2 YYDKDF (reference sequence). Trimming took off 5 bases at V and 4 bases at J, with 15 bases between the two ends. The CDR3 consists of 16 residues. CDR3 DNA: TGTGCCACCAGCGGTGTTCGCATCTCCGGGGCCAACGTCCTGACTTTC. This encodes CATSGVRISGANVLTF.

At least ten counts were recorded for this clonotype. V is TRBV30 and J is TRBJ2-3; D gene uncertain. Germline CDR1 and CDR2: GTSNPN and SVGIG (reference sequence). The CDR3 has 12 residues. The V end lost 3 bases, the J end lost 6 bases, and 10 bases lay between the germline ends. CDR3 sequence: CAWSSPWDTQYF. The CDR3 nucleotides are TGTGCCTGGAGCTCGCCATGGGATACGCAGTATTTT.

The table lists this clonotype with many counts. This sequence joins TRBV29-1 and TRBJ1-2; D gene unclear. The CDR3 sequence is 13 residues long. In germline, CDR1 is SQVTM, CDR2 ANQGSEA. V was clipped by 3 bases and J by 7 bases, with 15 bases between them. This CDR3 is CSVEVTPFGGYTF. The DNA of the CDR3 is TGCAGCGTTGAGGTGACTCCCTTCGGTGGCTACACCTTC.

This clonotype was detected ten times or more. CDR3 bases: TGTGCCAGCAGCTTAGTGCCGGAAAATCAGCCCCAGCATTTT. It translates to CASSLVPENQPQHF. This chain uses TRBV7-8 with TRBJ1-5; D uncertain. This CDR3 has 14 residues. V gave up 1 base and J gave up 4 bases, with 8 bases separating them. Germline values: CDR1 SGHVS, CDR2 FQNEAQ. Complete variable domain (other parts from reference TRBV7-8 and TRBJ1-5): GAGVSQSPRYKVAKRGQDVALRCDPISGHVSLFWYQQALGQGPEFLTYFQNEAQLDKSGLPSDRFFAERPEGSVSTLKIQRTQQEDSAVYLCASSLVPENQPQHFGDGTRLSIL.